The 11 T cell receptor beta chains below come from one sample, sequenced in a study of blood T cell repertoires in COVID-19. Sequencing used immunoSEQ multiplex PCR; TCRdb keeps in-frame clones, though not all of them. The sample has 150,000 to 200,000 clones; over 75% are singletons. The sample was PBMCs or T cells enriched from blood (not recorded which). The receptors were sampled from a man between 45 and 60 years old who had recovered from COVID-19.

The chain uses TRBV30 and TRBJ1-2, with D unresolved. This CDR3 comprises 14 residues. Germline V gene lookup returns CDR1 GTSNPN and CDR2 SVGIG (reference sequence). The germline V and J ends were trimmed by 0 bases and 3 bases, with 11 bases remaining between them. The CDR3 region is CAWSVAGAHYGYTF. CDR3 nucleotides: TGTGCCTGGAGTGTAGCAGGCGCCCACTATGGCTACACCTTC.

This clone has just a few counts. V and J are TRBV6-5 and TRBJ1-2, with TRBD1 matching 8 bases. Germline V CDR1 and CDR2: MNHEY, SVGAGI. Unmatched junction bases numbered 3, after V lost 5 bases and J lost 7 bases. The CDR3 totals 12 residues. The CDR3 loop reads CASSQTGVGYTF. In DNA form, the CDR3 reads TGTGCCAGCAGTCAGACAGGGGTTGGCTACACCTTC.

The sample holds a few counts of this clone. V and J are TRBV5-1 and TRBJ2-5; 9 bases line up with TRBD1. This CDR3 is built from 13 residues. The V and J ends lost 4 bases and 6 bases, in that order; junction bases with no gene match: 4. In germline, CDR1 is SGHRS, CDR2 YFSETQ. The CDR3 region has the DNA TGCGCCAGCAGCCCGGACAGGGGCCAGACCCAGTACTTC. Its translation: CASSPDRGQTQYF.

This rearrangement joins TRBV28 to TRBJ1-3; 9 bases agree with TRBD1. The CDR3 is 14 residues long. The germline gives CDR1 MDHEN, CDR2 SYDVKM. With 5 bases clipped from V and 3 bases from J, the junction kept 2 bases outside the gene matches. DNA for the CDR3: TGTGCCAGCAGTACAGGGGGCTTTGGAAACACCATATATTTT. It yields the protein CASSTGGFGNTIYF.

The chain couples TRBV11-1 to TRBJ2-3, with 12 nucleotides matching TRBD2. CDR1 and CDR2 from the germline V gene are SGHAT and FQDESV (reference sequence). Germline trimming cut 6 bases from V and 3 bases from J; bases unmatched to any gene: 7. This CDR3 is 16 amino acids long. The DNA of the CDR3 is TGTGCCAGCAGTCGACTAGCGGGAGAGGGGACAGATACGCAGTATTTT. This codes for CASSRLAGEGTDTQYF.

V and J are TRBV18 and TRBJ1-1; TRBD1 agrees at 8 bases. The CDR3 loop spans 13 amino acids. The junction had 0 bases not matched to a gene; V was cut back by 2 bases and J by 4 bases. Germline values: CDR1 KGHSH, CDR2 LQKENI. The CDR3 loop reads CASSPTGGTEAFF. The CDR3 DNA is TGTGCCAGCTCACCAACAGGGGGCACTGAAGCTTTCTTT.

This chain links TRBV7-2 with TRBJ2-3; 9 bases line up with TRBD2. The germline V gene has CDR1 SGHTA and CDR2 FQGNSA. This CDR3 contains 18 residues. V lost 4 bases and J lost 0; bases outside the gene matches: 11. For the CDR3, the DNA is TGTGCCAGCAGCTCCCGTTCCCTAGCGGGGAGAAGCACAGATACGCAGTATTTT. Amino acids: CASSSRSLAGRSTDTQYF.

The V call is TRBV6-2 or TRBV6-3, the J call TRBJ2-1; 7 nucleotides line up with TRBD1. The V segment lost 0 bases and the J segment 7 bases; nucleotides outside the gene matches: 6. The CDR3 length is 15 residues. Looked up from germline, CDR1 is MNHEY and CDR2 is SVGEGT. CDR3 sequence (DNA): TGTGCCAGCAGTTACTCGAACAGGGGCAAGAATGAGCAGTTCTTC. It translates to CASSYSNRGKNEQFF.

Concerning this clone: The sample contains more than one DNA sequence encoding this CDR3. The rearrangement joins TRBV7-2 to TRBJ1-5; no reliable D call. The CDR3 is made up of 13 amino acids. Germline CDR1 is SGHTA and CDR2 is FQGNSA. Trimming took off 1 base at V and 4 bases at J, with 5 bases between the two ends. CDR3: CASSLERNQPQHF. DNA for the CDR3: TGTGCCAGCAGCTTAGAGAGGAATCAGCCCCAGCATTTT.

The CDR3 here is CAISEPGTSGNYEQYF. CDR3 nucleotide sequence: TGTGCCATCAGTGAGCCGGGGACTAGCGGGAACTACGAGCAGTACTTC. The chain carries TRBV10-3 and TRBJ2-7, with 13 bases matching TRBD2. V trimming: 2 bases; J trimming: 3 bases; junction bases outside the gene matches: 4. Looked up from germline, CDR1 is ENHRY and CDR2 is SYGVKD. CDR3 length: 16 residues.

This clone was detected only once. The chain joins TRBV12-3 or TRBV12-4 to TRBJ2-7; the D is unclear. Trimming took 2 bases from V and 3 from J, leaving 5 bases between them. CDR3 length: 12 residues. The CDR3 protein is CASSLSIYEQYF. DNA for the CDR3: TGTGCCAGCAGTTTATCCATCTACGAGCAGTACTTC.